This entry concerns a single TCR beta chain. This sample is drawn from a study of patients and donors after allogeneic stem cell transplantation. TCRdb reanalysed the RT-PCR reads using MiXCR and keeps one entry per CDR3 protein. The sample holds about a million distinct CDR3 sequences, 15% to 20% seen once. The sequenced material came from blood, either unsorted or a sorted T cell fraction (not recorded which). This clonotype originated in a human donor who was either an allogeneic HSCT recipient or a stem cell or donor lymphocyte infusion donor (not recorded which). It is not recorded whose cells these are; they may come from a transplant donor.

Here the CDR3 reads CASSPRGETEAFF. The CDR3 DNA reads as TGTGCCAGCAGCCCCCGGGGGGAGACTGAAGCTTTCTTT. The gene calls are TRBV9 and TRBJ1-1; possibly TRBD1 for D (5 bases). CDR3 length: 13 residues. Per germline, CDR1 SGDLS and CDR2 YYNGEE. Trimming took 4 bases from V and 5 from J, leaving 12 bases between them.